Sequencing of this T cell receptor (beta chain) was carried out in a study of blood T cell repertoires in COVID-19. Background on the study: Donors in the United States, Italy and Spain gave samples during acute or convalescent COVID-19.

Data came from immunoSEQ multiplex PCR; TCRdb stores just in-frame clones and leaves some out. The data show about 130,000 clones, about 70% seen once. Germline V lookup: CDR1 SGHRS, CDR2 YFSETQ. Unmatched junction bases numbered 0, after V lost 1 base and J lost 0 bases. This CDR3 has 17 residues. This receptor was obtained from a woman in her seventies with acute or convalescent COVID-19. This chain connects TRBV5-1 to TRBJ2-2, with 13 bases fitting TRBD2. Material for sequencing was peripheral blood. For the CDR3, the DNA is TGCGCCAGCAGCTTGACTAGCGGGGGGGCGAACACCGGGGAGCTGTTTTTT. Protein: CASSLTSGGANTGELFF.